The rows below give T cell receptor beta chains drawn from one sample of a study of PD-1 blockade in classical Hodgkin lymphoma. Profiled with immunoSEQ multiplex PCR; TCRdb holds only in-frame clones, not every one. In the table there are over 20,000 clones, 80% to 90% of which are singletons. Sequenced material: peripheral blood mononuclear cells (PBMCs), taken at baseline. Receptor source: a human donor with classical Hodgkin lymphoma. CDR3s include the opening cysteine and the closing phenylalanine or tryptophan. The D gene is left open where the match is weak. Expanded clones are given a class, and other clones once, few, many or no size at all.

D: TRBD1
size: .
V: TRBV7-9
J: TRBJ1-4
DNA: TGTGCCAGCAGTCCGGAGGGGGCGAGGAATGAAAAACTGTTTTTT
CDR3: CASSPEGARNEKLFF

D: .
size: .
V: TRBV9
J: TRBJ1-4
DNA: TGTGCCAGCAGCGTAGGCGCAGGAGGAAGAGAAAAACTGTTTTTT
CDR3: CASSVGAGGREKLFF

D: TRBD2
size: .
V: TRBV7-2
J: TRBJ2-2
DNA: TGTGCCAGCAGCTTAGCCACCTCGGGACTAGTCACCGGGGAGCTGTTTTTT
CDR3: CASSLATSGLVTGELFF

D: .
size: .
V: TRBV7-9
J: TRBJ1-1
DNA: TGTGCCAGCACCGCGCTTATGAACACTGAAGCTTTCTTT
CDR3: CASTALMNTEAFF

D: .
size: .
V: TRBV30
J: TRBJ1-5
DNA: TGTGCCTGGAGCCGTCAAAATAGCAATCAGCCCCAGCATTTT
CDR3: CAWSRQNSNQPQHF

D: .
size: .
V: TRBV19
J: TRBJ1-1
DNA: TGTGCCAGTAGTATTGAAAGGGGGGCAACTGAAGCTTTCTTT
CDR3: CASSIERGATEAFF

D: .
size: once
V: TRBV27
J: TRBJ1-2
DNA: TGTGCCAGCAGTTTCGCAGGGAACTATGGCTACACCTTC
CDR3: CASSFAGNYGYTF

D: TRBD1
size: .
V: TRBV6-5
J: TRBJ1-2
DNA: TGTGCCAGCCTAGCGACAGGGAGGAACTATGGCTACACCTTC
CDR3: CASLATGRNYGYTF

D: .
size: .
V: TRBV5-6
J: TRBJ2-1
DNA: TGTGCCAGCAGCTTTCGACAGAGAAATGAGCAGTTCTTC
CDR3: CASSFRQRNEQFF

D: .
size: once
V: TRBV7-2
J: TRBJ1-2
DNA: TGTGCCAGCAGCCCCACTAACTATGGCTACACCTTC
CDR3: CASSPTNYGYTF

D: TRBD1
size: once
V: TRBV6-1
J: TRBJ1-1
DNA: TGTGCCAGCAGTACGAGACAGGGGGGGACTGAAGCTTTCTTT
CDR3: CASSTRQGGTEAFF